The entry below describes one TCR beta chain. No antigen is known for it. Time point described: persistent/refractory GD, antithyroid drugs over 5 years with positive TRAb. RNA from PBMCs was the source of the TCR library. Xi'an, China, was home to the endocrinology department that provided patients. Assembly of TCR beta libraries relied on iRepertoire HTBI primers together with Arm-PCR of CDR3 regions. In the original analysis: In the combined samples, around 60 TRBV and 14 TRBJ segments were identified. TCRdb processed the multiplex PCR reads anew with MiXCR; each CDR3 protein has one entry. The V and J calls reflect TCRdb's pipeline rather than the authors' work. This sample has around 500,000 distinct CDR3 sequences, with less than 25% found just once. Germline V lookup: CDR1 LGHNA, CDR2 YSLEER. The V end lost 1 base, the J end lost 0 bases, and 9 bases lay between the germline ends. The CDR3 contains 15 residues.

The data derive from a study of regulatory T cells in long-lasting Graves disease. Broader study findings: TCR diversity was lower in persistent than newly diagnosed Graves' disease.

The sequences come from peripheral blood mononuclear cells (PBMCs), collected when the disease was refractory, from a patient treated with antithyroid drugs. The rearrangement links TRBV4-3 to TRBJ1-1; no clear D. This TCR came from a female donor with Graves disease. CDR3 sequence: CASSQGGIMNTEAFF. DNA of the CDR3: TGCGCCAGCAGCCAAGGAGGGATCATGAACACTGAAGCTTTCTTT.